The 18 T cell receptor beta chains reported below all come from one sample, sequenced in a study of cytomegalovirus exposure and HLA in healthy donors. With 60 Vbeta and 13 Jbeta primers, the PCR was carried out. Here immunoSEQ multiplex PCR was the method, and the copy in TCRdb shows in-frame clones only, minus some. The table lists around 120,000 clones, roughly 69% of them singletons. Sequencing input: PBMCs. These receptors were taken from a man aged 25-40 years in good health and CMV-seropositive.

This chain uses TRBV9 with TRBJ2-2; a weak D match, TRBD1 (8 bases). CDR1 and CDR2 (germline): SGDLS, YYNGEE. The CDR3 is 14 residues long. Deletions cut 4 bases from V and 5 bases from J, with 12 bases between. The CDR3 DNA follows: TGTGCCAGCAGCCCACAGGGGGGGACCGGGGAGCTGTTTTTT. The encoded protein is CASSPQGGTGELFF.

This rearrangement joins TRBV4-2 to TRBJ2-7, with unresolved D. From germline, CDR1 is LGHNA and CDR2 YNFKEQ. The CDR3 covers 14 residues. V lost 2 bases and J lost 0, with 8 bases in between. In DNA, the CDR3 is TGTGCCAGCAGCCAACAGAAAAACTCCTACGAGCAGTACTTC. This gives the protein CASSQQKNSYEQYF.

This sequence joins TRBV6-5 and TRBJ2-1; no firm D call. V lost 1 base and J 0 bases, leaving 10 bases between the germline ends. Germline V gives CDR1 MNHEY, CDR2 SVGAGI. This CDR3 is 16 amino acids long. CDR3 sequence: CASSYFALSSYNEQFF. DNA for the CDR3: TGTGCCAGCAGTTACTTTGCGCTTAGCTCCTACAATGAGCAGTTCTTC.

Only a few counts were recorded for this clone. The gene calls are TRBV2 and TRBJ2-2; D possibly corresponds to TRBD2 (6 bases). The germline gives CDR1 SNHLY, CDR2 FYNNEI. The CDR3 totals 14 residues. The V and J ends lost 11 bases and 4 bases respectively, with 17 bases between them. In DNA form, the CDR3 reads TGTGCCGGAGGGACGGACCTCGGCACCGGGGAGCTGTTTTTT. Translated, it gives CAGGTDLGTGELFF.

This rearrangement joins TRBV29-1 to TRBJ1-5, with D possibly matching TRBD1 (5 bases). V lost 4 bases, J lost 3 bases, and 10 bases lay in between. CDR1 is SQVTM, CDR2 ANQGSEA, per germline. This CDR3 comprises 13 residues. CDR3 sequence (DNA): TGCAGCGTTGGCGGGGACCTCAATCAGCCCCAGCATTTT. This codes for CSVGGDLNQPQHF.

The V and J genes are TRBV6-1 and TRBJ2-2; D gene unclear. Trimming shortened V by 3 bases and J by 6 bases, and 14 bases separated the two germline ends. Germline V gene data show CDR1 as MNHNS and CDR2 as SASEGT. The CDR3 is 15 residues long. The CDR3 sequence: CASSDSFMLAGELFF. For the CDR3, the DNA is TGTGCCAGCAGTGATAGCTTCATGCTCGCCGGGGAGCTGTTTTTT.

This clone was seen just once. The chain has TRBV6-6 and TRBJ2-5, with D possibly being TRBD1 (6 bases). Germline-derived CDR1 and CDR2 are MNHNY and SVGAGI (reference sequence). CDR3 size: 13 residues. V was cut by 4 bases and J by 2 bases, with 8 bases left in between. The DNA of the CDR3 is TGTGCCAGCAGTTCTGGACAGCAAGAGACCCAGTACTTC. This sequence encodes CASSSGQQETQYF.

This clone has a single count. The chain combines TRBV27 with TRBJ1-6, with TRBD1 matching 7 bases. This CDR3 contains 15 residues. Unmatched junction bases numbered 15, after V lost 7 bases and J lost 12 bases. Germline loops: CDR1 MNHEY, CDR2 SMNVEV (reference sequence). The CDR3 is CASTNLSGGTQPLHF. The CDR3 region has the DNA TGTGCCAGCACCAACCTCTCAGGGGGAACCCAACCCCTCCACTTT.

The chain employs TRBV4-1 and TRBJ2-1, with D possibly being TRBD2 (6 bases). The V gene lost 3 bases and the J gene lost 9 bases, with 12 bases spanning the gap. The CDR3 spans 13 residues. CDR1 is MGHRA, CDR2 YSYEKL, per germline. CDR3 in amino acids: CASSHVSGPEQFF. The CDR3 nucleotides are TGCGCCAGCAGCCATGTTAGCGGTCCTGAGCAGTTCTTC.

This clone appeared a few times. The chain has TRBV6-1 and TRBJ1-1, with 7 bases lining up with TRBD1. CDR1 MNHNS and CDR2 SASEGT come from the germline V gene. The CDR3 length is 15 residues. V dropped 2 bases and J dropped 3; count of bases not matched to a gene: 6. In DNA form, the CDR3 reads TGTGCCAGCAGTGAAATTCGACAGGGCTACACTGAAGCTTTCTTT. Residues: CASSEIRQGYTEAFF.

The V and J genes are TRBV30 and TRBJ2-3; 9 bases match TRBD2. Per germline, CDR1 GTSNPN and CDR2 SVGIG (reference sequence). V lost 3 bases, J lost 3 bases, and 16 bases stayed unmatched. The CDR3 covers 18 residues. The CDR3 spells CAWRVAGAFFVGTDTQYF. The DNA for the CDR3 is TGTGCCTGGAGAGTAGCGGGGGCTTTTTTCGTCGGGACAGATACGCAGTATTTT.

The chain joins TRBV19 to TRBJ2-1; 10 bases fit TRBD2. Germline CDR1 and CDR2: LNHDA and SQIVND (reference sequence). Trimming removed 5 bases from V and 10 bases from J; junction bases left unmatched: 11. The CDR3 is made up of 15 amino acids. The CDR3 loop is CASSLERGGRDEQFF. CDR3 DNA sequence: TGTGCCAGTAGTCTCGAGCGGGGGGGACGGGACGAGCAGTTCTTC.

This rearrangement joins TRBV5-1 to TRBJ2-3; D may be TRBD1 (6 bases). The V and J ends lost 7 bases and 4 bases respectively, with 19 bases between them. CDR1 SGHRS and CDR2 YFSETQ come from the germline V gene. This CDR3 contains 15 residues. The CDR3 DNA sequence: TGCGCCAGCTCCCTCGGACAGATGAGGTCAGATACGCAGTATTTT. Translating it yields CASSLGQMRSDTQYF. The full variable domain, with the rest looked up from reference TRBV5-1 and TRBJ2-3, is KAGVTQTPRYLIKTRGQQVTLSCSPISGHRSVSWYQQTPGQGLQFLFEYFSETQRNKGNFPGRFSGRQFSNSRSEMNVSTLELGDSALYLCASSLGQMRSDTQYFGPGTRLTVL.

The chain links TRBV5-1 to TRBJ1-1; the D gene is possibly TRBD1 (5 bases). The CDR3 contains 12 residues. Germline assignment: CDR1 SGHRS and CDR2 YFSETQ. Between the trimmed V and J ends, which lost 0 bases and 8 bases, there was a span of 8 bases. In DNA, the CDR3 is TGCGCCAGCAGCTTGGAACGGGGGGAAGCTTTCTTT. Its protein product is CASSLERGEAFF.

The CDR3 loop is CSDTPPLTESNTEAFF. The CDR3 region has the DNA TGCAGCGACACGCCCCCCCTGACAGAGAGTAACACTGAAGCTTTCTTT. The chain uses TRBV29-1 and TRBJ1-1; tentative D call: TRBD1 (5 bases). CDR3 size: 16 residues. The germline V and J ends were trimmed by 7 bases and 2 bases, with 23 bases remaining between them. Per the germline V gene, CDR1 is SQVTM and CDR2 is ANQGSEA. Filled out from reference TRBV29-1 and TRBJ1-1, the complete variable domain reads SAVISQKPSRDICQRGTSLTIQCQVDSQVTMMFWYRQQPGQSLTLIATANQGSEATYESGFVIDKFPISRPNLTFSTLTVSNMSPEDSSIYLCSDTPPLTESNTEAFFGQGTRLTVV.

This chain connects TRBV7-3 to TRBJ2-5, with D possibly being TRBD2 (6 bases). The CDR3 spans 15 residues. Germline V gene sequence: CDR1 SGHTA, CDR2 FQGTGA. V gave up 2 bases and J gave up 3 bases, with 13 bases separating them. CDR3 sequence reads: CASSLHSPGEETQYF. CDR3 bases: TGTGCCAGCAGCTTACATTCGCCGGGGGAAGAGACCCAGTACTTC.

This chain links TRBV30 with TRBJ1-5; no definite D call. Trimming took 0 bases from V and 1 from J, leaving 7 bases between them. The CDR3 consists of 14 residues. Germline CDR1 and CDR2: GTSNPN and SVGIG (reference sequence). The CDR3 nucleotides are TGTGCCTGGAGTGTATACGAGAGCAATCAGCCCCAGCATTTT. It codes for CAWSVYESNQPQHF.

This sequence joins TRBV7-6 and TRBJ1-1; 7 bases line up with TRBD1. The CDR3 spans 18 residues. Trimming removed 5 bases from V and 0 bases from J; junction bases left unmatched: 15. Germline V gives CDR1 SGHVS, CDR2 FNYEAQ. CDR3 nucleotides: TGTGCCAGCAGCACCCCGTCCGGGACAGATATCATGAACACTGAAGCTTTCTTT. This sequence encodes CASSTPSGTDIMNTEAFF.